The subject of this entry is one TCR beta chain. Its antigen is currently unknown. The data are from a study of T cells in localized non-small cell lung cancer. Whole-study findings and limits: Because only a single region of the tumor was sequenced, heterogeneity remains possible. A median around 57 of the top 100 tumor clones appeared in adjacent lung. T cell clonality was highest in uninvolved adjacent lung, above tumor.

Produced via immunoSEQ multiplex PCR; TCRdb's table is partial and in-frame only. The sample holds fewer than 25,000 clones; roughly 86% are singletons and the top ten take roughly 6.2%. Trimming took off 2 bases at V and 1 base at J, with 10 bases between the two ends. The CDR3 covers 15 residues. Germline CDR1 reads ENHRY; CDR2 reads SYGVKD. This specimen was peripheral blood, taken before any cancer treatment. The V gene is TRBV10-3, the J gene TRBJ2-3; tentatively, D is TRBD1 (6 bases). The TCR was taken from a male donor aged 60 or over with stage II squamous cell lung carcinoma. CDR3 in DNA: TGTGCCATCAGTGAGCCACAGGGAGGCACAGATACGCAGTATTTT. Its translation: CAISEPQGGTDTQYF.